This T cell receptor beta chain was observed in a study of CD8 T cells in ankylosing spondylitis. A single record per CDR3 protein comes from TCRdb applying MiXCR to the 5' RACE reads. The profile shows some 290,000 distinct CDR3 sequences, about 20% of them singletons. This CDR3 has 15 amino acids. V lost 4 bases and J lost 2; bases outside the gene matches: 3. Germline CDR1 reads SGHRS; CDR2 reads YFSETQ. This clonotype was picked up a small number of times. The chain joins TRBV5-1 to TRBJ1-4; 9 bases align to TRBD1. The material sequenced was blood, either unsorted or a sorted T cell fraction (not recorded which). The origin of this receptor is a male donor with ankylosing spondylitis or in good health (not recorded which). The chain's CDR3 is CASSTGTGTNEKLFF. For the CDR3, the DNA is TGCGCCAGCAGCACAGGGACAGGGACTAATGAAAAACTGTTTTTT.